This T cell receptor beta chain emerged from a study of cytomegalovirus exposure and HLA in healthy donors. Study-wide results and caveats: A later analysis linked a missense DCLRE1C variant to TCR beta V- and J-gene trimming.

Remarks on this clone: Antigen: not known.

The V gene's germline CDR1 is SGHRS and CDR2 YFSETQ. J was trimmed by 1 base and V by 4 bases; bases with no gene match: 2. The CDR3 contains 17 residues. The PCR made use of 60 Vbeta and 13 Jbeta primers. Sequencing used immunoSEQ multiplex PCR; TCRdb keeps in-frame clones, though not all of them. This sample's clone table lists tens of thousands of clones. The receptor was derived from a man in his late teens or twenties in good health and CMV-seropositive. The chain has TRBV5-1 and TRBJ2-6; TRBD2 matches 13 bases. Sequencing used PBMCs. The CDR3 region has the DNA TGCGCCAGCAGCAGGACTAGCGGGAGTTCTGGGGCCAACGTCCTGACTTTC. It yields the protein CASSRTSGSSGANVLTF.